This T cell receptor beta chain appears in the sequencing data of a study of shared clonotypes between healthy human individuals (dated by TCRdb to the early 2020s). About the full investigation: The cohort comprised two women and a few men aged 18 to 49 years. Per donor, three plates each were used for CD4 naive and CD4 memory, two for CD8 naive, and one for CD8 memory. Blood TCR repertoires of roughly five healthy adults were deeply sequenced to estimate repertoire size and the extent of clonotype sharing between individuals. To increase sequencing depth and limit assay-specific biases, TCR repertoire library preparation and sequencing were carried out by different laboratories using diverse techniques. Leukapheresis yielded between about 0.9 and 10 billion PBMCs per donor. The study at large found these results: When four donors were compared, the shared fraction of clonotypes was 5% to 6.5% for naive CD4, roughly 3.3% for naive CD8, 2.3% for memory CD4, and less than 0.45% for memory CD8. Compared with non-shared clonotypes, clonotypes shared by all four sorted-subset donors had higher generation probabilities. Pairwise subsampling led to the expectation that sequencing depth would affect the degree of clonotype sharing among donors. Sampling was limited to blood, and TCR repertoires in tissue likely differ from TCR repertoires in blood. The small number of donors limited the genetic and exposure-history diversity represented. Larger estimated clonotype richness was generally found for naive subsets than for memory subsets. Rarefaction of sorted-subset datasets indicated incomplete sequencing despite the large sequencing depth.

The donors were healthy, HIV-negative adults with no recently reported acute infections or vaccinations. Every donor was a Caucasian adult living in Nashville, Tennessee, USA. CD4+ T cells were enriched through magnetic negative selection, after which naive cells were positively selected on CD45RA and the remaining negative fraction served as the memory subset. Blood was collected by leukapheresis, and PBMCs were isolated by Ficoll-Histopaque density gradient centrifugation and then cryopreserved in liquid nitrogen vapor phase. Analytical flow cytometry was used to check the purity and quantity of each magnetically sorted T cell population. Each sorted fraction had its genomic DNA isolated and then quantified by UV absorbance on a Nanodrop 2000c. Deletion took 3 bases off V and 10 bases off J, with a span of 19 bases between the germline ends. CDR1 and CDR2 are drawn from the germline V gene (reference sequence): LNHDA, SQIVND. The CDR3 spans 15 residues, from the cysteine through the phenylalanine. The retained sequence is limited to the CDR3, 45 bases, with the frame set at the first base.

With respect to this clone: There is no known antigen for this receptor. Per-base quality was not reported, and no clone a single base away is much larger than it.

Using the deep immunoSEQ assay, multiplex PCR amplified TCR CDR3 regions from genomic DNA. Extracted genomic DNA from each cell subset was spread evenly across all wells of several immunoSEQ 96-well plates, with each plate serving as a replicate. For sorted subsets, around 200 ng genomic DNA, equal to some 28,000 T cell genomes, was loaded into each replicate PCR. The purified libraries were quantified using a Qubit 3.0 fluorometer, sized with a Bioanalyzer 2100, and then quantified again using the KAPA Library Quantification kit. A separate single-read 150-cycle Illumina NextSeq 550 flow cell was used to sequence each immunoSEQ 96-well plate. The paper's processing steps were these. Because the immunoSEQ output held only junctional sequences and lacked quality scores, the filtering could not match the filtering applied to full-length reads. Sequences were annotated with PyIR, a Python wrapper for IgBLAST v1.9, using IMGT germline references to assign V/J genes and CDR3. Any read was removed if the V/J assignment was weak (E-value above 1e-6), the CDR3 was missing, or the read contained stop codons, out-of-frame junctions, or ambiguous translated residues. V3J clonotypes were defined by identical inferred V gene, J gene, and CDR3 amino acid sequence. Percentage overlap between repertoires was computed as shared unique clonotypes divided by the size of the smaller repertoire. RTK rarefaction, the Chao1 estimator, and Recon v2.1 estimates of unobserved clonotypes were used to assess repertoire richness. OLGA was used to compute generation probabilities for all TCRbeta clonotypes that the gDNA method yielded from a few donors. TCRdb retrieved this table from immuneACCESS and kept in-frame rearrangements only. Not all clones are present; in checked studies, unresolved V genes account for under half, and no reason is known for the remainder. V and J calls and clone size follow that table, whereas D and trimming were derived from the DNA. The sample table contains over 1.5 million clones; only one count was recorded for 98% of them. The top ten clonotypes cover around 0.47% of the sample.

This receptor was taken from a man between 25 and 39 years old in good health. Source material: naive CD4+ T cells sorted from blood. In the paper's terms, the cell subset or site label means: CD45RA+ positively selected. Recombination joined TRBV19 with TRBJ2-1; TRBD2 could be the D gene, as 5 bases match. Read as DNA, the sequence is TGTGCCAGTAGTATTGGGAGACTTAACATGGACGAGCAGTTCTTC. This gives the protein CASSIGRLNMDEQFF.